These 2 T cell receptor beta chains share one sample of origin, sequenced in a study of blood T cells in healthy people across ages (dated by TCRdb to 2015 to 2017). Receptors were amplified or captured by 5' RACE. Sequencing was carried out with an Illumina HiSeq 2500. The second PCR ran for roughly 7 to 11 cycles and used a J-beta primer mix along with a sample-barcoded 5' primer. The raw public reads went through TCRdb reprocessing: fastp at Q25, MiXCR clone calling, in-frame beta chains kept. CDR3 protein duplicates are merged, each entry listing the most common genes and DNA. A total of around 1.5 million distinct CDR3 sequences appear in this sample, 59% of them only once. The ten biggest clones cover under 8.5% of the sample. Source material: blood. The receptors derive from a young man in good health.

In its sample, this clonotype was seen a few times. The rearrangement joins TRBV27 to TRBJ2-3; D is ambiguous. The CDR3 is 15 amino acids. The ends were cut back, 2 bases at V and 2 bases at J, with 11 bases in the middle. Germline V CDR1 and CDR2: MNHEY, SMNVEV (reference sequence). In DNA, the CDR3 is TGTGCCAGCAGTTTACCGGACCTTTCCACAGATACGCAGTATTTT. As protein: CASSLPDLSTDTQYF.

The chain has TRBV7-2 and TRBJ2-4; D not certain. This CDR3 has 12 residues. Germline loops: CDR1 SGHTA, CDR2 FQGNSA. Between the trimmed V and J ends, which lost 5 bases and 13 bases, there was a span of 15 bases. CDR3 loop: CASSPSGVLQYF. CDR3 in DNA: TGTGCCAGCAGCCCAAGTGGGGTACTACAGTACTTC.